These 18 T cell receptor beta chains originate from one sample sequenced in a study of CD4 T cells in relation to SARS-CoV-2 and coronaviruses. The unexposed donors gave CD4+ T cells in about 2011-2018, prior to COVID-19. After nine to ten days of culture, CD4+ T cells were isolated. Sequencing used immunoSEQ multiplex PCR; TCRdb keeps in-frame clones, though not all of them. Among about 26,000 clones, more than 60% were seen once, and the ten largest hold roughly a tenth. For these TCRs, the target antigens are not known. The sample comprised CD4+ T cells from PBMCs, cultured in vitro. These receptors were collected from a human donor in good health.

The chain links TRBV5-1 to TRBJ2-5; D possibly corresponds to TRBD2 (6 bases). V lost 4 bases and J lost 1, with 11 bases in between. Looked up from germline, CDR1 is SGHRS and CDR2 is YFSETQ. The CDR3 length is 14 residues. The chain's CDR3 is CASSGGASQETQYF. The DNA of the CDR3 is TGCGCCAGCAGCGGAGGGGCCAGCCAAGAGACCCAGTACTTC.

The rearrangement uses TRBV3-1 (or the pseudogene TRBV3-2) and TRBJ2-3; 9 positions agree with TRBD1. CDR3 size: 14 residues. J lost 4 bases, V lost 5 bases, and 4 bases had no gene match. Germline V lookup: CDR1 LGHDT, CDR2 YNNKEL (reference sequence). In DNA form, the CDR3 reads TGTGCCAGCAGCAAACAGGGGGCAGCAGATACGCAGTATTTT. It yields the protein CASSKQGAADTQYF.

This clone has only one observation. V gene TRBV5-1 combines with J gene TRBJ2-5; D ambiguous. The CDR3 has 11 residues. CDR1 is SGHRS and CDR2 is YFSETQ in the germline V gene. V gave up 2 bases and J gave up 3 bases, with 2 bases separating them. CDR3 nucleotide sequence: TGCGCCAGCAGCTTAAAAGAGACCCAGTACTTC. It yields the protein CASSLKETQYF.

V gene TRBV27 combines with J gene TRBJ2-3; 8 bases align to TRBD2. CDR3 length: 13 amino acids. The germline V gene encodes CDR1 MNHEY and CDR2 SMNVEV (reference sequence). The CDR3 DNA sequence: TGTGGCACATCGATGCGGGAGGCAGATACGCAGTATTTT. Encoded protein: CGTSMREADTQYF.

The chain combines TRBV4-1 with TRBJ2-7; TRBD2 might be the D (6 bases). V was pared by 4 bases and J by 4 bases, with 14 bases between. This CDR3 has 14 amino acids. CDR1 is MGHRA and CDR2 is YSYEKL in the germline V gene. CDR3 sequence (DNA): TGCGCCAGCAGCCCACGGGCCGCGGGGTACGAGCAGTACTTC. Its translation: CASSPRAAGYEQYF.

The chain employs TRBV5-1 and TRBJ1-1; D perhaps matches TRBD1 (6 bases). The CDR3 is made up of 13 amino acids. The V end was cut by 6 bases, the J end by 9 bases, with 18 bases between. Germline V CDR1 and CDR2: SGHRS, YFSETQ. The CDR3 DNA reads as TGCGCCAGCACCCTCGACTCGGGGGGCCAAGCTTTCTTT. This encodes CASTLDSGGQAFF. The full variable domain, with the rest looked up from reference TRBV5-1 and TRBJ1-1, is KAGVTQTPRYLIKTRGQQVTLSCSPISGHRSVSWYQQTPGQGLQFLFEYFSETQRNKGNFPGRFSGRQFSNSRSEMNVSTLELGDSALYLCASTLDSGGQAFFGQGTRLTVV.

The rearrangement links TRBV19 to TRBJ2-7; 7 positions match TRBD1. J lost 2 bases, V lost 4 bases, and 2 bases had no gene match. The CDR3 runs 13 residues. Germline CDR1 LNHDA, CDR2 SQIVND (reference sequence). CDR3 residues: CASSKDRAYEQYF. Here the CDR3 DNA reads TGTGCCAGTAGTAAAGACAGGGCCTACGAGCAGTACTTC.

With respect to this clone: At one end, the junction sequence differs from germline, possibly due to a read error. The CDR3 DNA reads as TGTGCCAGCAGTGAATATTCCCCGACCTTC. Its translation is CASSEYSPTF. The gene calls are TRBV2 and TRBJ2-7; D is undetermined. The length of the CDR3 is 10 residues. CDR1 is SNHLY, CDR2 FYNNEI, per germline.

The genes are TRBV9 and TRBJ1-3; 9 bases are shared with TRBD1. Germline CDR1 and CDR2: SGDLS and YYNGEE. The trim removed 4 bases at V and 5 bases at J, leaving 7 bases unmatched. This CDR3 is built from 15 residues. For the CDR3, the DNA is TGTGCCAGCAGCAGCACCGGGACAGGGCGAAACACCATATATTTT. Amino acids: CASSSTGTGRNTIYF.

The genes are TRBV29-1 and TRBJ1-1; D not certain. Trimming stripped 3 bases from V and 1 base from J, with 3 bases between. CDR1 SQVTM and CDR2 ANQGSEA come from the germline V gene. This CDR3 contains 11 residues. CDR3 coding DNA: TGCAGCGTTGACAGGAACACTGAAGCTTTCTTT. It translates to CSVDRNTEAFF. Looking up the rest from reference TRBV29-1 and TRBJ1-1 gives the full variable domain: SAVISQKPSRDICQRGTSLTIQCQVDSQVTMMFWYRQQPGQSLTLIATANQGSEATYESGFVIDKFPISRPNLTFSTLTVSNMSPEDSSIYLCSVDRNTEAFFGQGTRLTVV.

The chain employs TRBV5-1 and TRBJ2-1; 16 nucleotides line up with TRBD2. The CDR3 sequence is 18 residues long. CDR1 and CDR2 from the germline V gene are SGHRS and YFSETQ. V was clipped by 3 bases and J by 4 bases; unmatched bases: 7. The DNA of the CDR3 is TGCGCCAGCAGCTACGCCGGGACTAGCGGGGGGGCTTACAATGAGCAGTTCTTC. Its protein product is CASSYAGTSGGAYNEQFF.

The chain carries TRBV4-3 and TRBJ1-1; D uncertain. Germline V gene sequence: CDR1 LGHNA, CDR2 YSLEER. V lost 0 bases and J 0 bases, leaving 11 bases between the germline ends. This CDR3 region has 16 residues. The CDR3 sequence is CASSQEIAAVNTEAFF. CDR3 in DNA: TGCGCCAGCAGCCAAGAGATTGCGGCGGTGAACACTGAAGCTTTCTTT.

The CDR3 spells CASSIGLGTAKGTQYF. The CDR3 DNA is TGTGCCAGTAGTATAGGCCTCGGGACCGCCAAAGGGACCCAGTACTTC. The rearrangement uses TRBV19 and TRBJ2-5; D is perhaps TRBD1 or TRBD2 (5 bases each). Germline V gene sequence: CDR1 LNHDA, CDR2 SQIVND (reference sequence). The CDR3 length is 16 residues. Trimming left V 1 base short and J 7 bases short, with 19 bases between.

V is TRBV18 and J is TRBJ2-1, with 15 bases fitting TRBD2. V lost 3 bases to trimming and J lost 9 bases; unmatched junction nucleotides: 9. The length of the CDR3 is 17 residues. Germline V gene data show CDR1 as KGHSH and CDR2 as LQKENI. The CDR3 coding sequence is TGTGCCAGCTCACCCTCGGGACTAGCGGGAGGTTCACGTGAGCAGTTCTTC. Encoded protein: CASSPSGLAGGSREQFF.

The J gene is TRBJ1-4, the V gene TRBV6-6, with 9 nucleotides matching TRBD1. CDR3 length: 17 amino acids. CDR1 and CDR2 (germline): MNHNY, SVGAGI (reference sequence). Unmatched junction bases numbered 9, after V lost 5 bases and J lost 2 bases. DNA for the CDR3: TGTGCCAGCAGTCCTGACAGGGGGATCTCGACTAATGAAAAACTGTTTTTT. This translates into CASSPDRGISTNEKLFF.

This chain joins TRBV11-3 and TRBJ2-1; 10 bases match TRBD2. V shed 1 base, J shed 6 bases, and the junction held 6 bases outside the gene matches. This CDR3 region has 16 residues. CDR1 is SGHNT and CDR2 is YENEEA in the germline V gene. Written as DNA, the CDR3 is TGTGCCAGCAGCTTAGGGAGCGGGGGGGCCGCCAATGAGCAGTTCTTC. Its protein product is CASSLGSGGAANEQFF.

The chain combines TRBV29-1 with TRBJ2-3, with TRBD2 matching over 9 bases. The V and J ends lost 1 base and 2 bases, in that order; junction bases with no gene match: 7. Per the germline V gene, CDR1 is SQVTM and CDR2 is ANQGSEA. CDR3 size: 16 residues. The CDR3 DNA follows: TGCAGCGTTGAAGTTGGTAGCGGGAGTGTCACAGATACGCAGTATTTT. This gives the protein CSVEVGSGSVTDTQYF.

The chain has TRBV10-3 and TRBJ2-7; 11 nucleotides match TRBD1. The germline V gene encodes CDR1 ENHRY and CDR2 SYGVKD. V was clipped by 6 bases and J by 0 bases; unmatched bases: 1. This CDR3 comprises 14 residues. CDR3 sequence (DNA): TGTGCCATCAGGGGGACAGGGGGCTCCTACGAGCAGTACTTC. Encoded protein: CAIRGTGGSYEQYF.